This T cell receptor (beta chain) was found in a study of cytomegalovirus exposure and HLA in healthy donors. 60 Vbeta and 13 Jbeta primers were used in PCR. TCRdb's table, derived via immunoSEQ multiplex PCR, lists solely in-frame clones and lacks some. Altogether about 280,000 clones are present, 80% to 90% being singletons, with the ten largest covering less than 2.5%. The CDR3 is made up of 16 amino acids. The germline V gene encodes CDR1 SGHRS and CDR2 YFSETQ. Trimming at V came to 0 bases and at J to 7 bases, leaving 8 bases not matched to a gene. Source material: PBMCs. The J gene is TRBJ2-2, the V gene TRBV5-1; 8 bases align to TRBD2. This receptor was obtained from a woman younger than 30 in good health and CMV-seronegative. The CDR3 coding sequence is TGCGCCAGCAGCTTGGCGGCGGGGGGCAGCGTCGGGGAGCTGTTTTTT. Translation gives CASSLAAGGSVGELFF.